The entry below gives a single TCR beta chain sequence along with its context. No antigen is known for it. The source of the sample is a study of beta chain features in type 1 diabetes. Each of the CD4+ naive, central memory, regulatory and stem cell-like memory populations was sorted via CD45RO/CCR7/CD25/CD127/CD95/CD27. The CDR3 has 12 amino acids. Germline CDR1 is SGHVS and CDR2 is FNYEAQ. Between the trimmed V and J ends, which lost 0 bases and 7 bases, there was a span of 6 bases. Expressed TCRB transcripts were sequenced because the entire RNA isolate underwent reverse transcription. Sequencing used immunoSEQ multiplex PCR; TCRdb keeps in-frame clones, though not all of them. The sample has under 250,000 clones; 27% are singletons. Points from the study as a whole: PCR might favor shorter templates, equally in patients and controls. Fewer junction insertions and more nucleotide deletions appeared in type 1 diabetes patients. There was a moderate but significant shortening of TCRB CDR3s in all four CD4+ subsets of Type 1 diabetes patients.

This chain joins TRBV7-6 and TRBJ1-2; D gene unclear. The sequencing input was central memory CD4+ T cells from blood. The TCR originated in a man aged 25 to 45 in good health. CDR3 sequence: CASSLAGGGYTF. CDR3 in DNA: TGTGCCAGCAGCTTAGCGGGTGGTGGCTACACCTTC.